A single sample is the source of the 18 T cell receptor beta chains below, sequenced in a study of Ad26.COV2.S vaccination and SARS-CoV-2 variants. Sequencing used immunoSEQ multiplex PCR; TCRdb keeps in-frame clones, though not all of them. The sample holds fewer than 900,000 clones; around 89% are singletons and the top ten take around 1.4%. Treatment noted: about 20 received Ad26.COV2.S at low or high dose, single or two shots; 5 received placebo; per-sample allocation not given. Sampling occurred on day 63 after the first vaccine or placebo injection. The source material was peripheral blood, sampled in a trial of Ad26.COV2.S vaccine versus placebo. Receptor source: a person between 18 and 65 years old who received the Ad26.COV2.S COVID-19 vaccine or a placebo.

On this clone: Other DNA sequences in the same sample also yield this CDR3. The chain couples TRBV30 to TRBJ2-2, with D perhaps TRBD2 (5 bases). The CDR3 runs 12 residues. Germline-derived CDR1 and CDR2 are GTSNPN and SVGIG (reference sequence). V lost 4 bases and J 5 bases, leaving 8 bases between the germline ends. The CDR3 coding sequence is TGTGCCTGGACTAGAGGGACCGGGGAGCTGTTTTTT. Amino acids: CAWTRGTGELFF. Using reference TRBV30 and TRBJ2-2 for the parts outside the CDR3, the full variable domain is SQTIHQWPATLVQPVGSPLSLECTVEGTSNPNLYWYRQAAGRGLQLLFYSVGIGQISSEVPQNLSASRPQDRQFILSSKKLLLSDSGFYLCAWTRGTGELFFGEGSRLTVL.

V usage is TRBV3-1 (or the pseudogene TRBV3-2) and J usage is TRBJ2-2; no firm D call. Germline-derived CDR1 and CDR2 are LGHDT and YNNKEL (reference sequence). The V end lost 0 bases, the J end lost 5 bases, and 25 bases lay between the germline ends. The CDR3 has 20 residues. The CDR3 region is CASSQDPLGSVSIATGELFF. DNA for the CDR3: TGTGCCAGCAGCCAAGATCCCCTCGGATCAGTTAGTATTGCGACCGGGGAGCTGTTTTTT.

The chain couples TRBV7-9 to TRBJ1-5; no clear D gene. The CDR3 runs 12 residues. The V end lost 3 bases, the J end lost 7 bases, and 7 bases lay between the germline ends. The germline CDR1 and CDR2 sequences are SEHNR and FQNEAQ (reference sequence). As DNA, the CDR3 is TGTGCCAGCAGCTTGGTGGAGCAGCCCCAGCATTTT. Protein: CASSLVEQPQHF.

The rearrangement joins TRBV30 to TRBJ2-3, with 12 bases aligning to TRBD2. This CDR3 is built from 13 residues. With V trimmed by 8 bases and J by 4 bases, 4 bases remained unmatched. CDR1 is GTSNPN, CDR2 SVGIG, per germline (reference sequence). CDR3 in DNA: TGTGCCACGACTAGCGGGAGTGCAGATACGCAGTATTTT. It specifies CATTSGSADTQYF.

The V and J genes are TRBV6-5 and TRBJ1-2; TRBD1 matches at 9 bases. The CDR3 is 13 residues long. The germline CDR1 and CDR2 sequences are MNHEY and SVGAGI. V trimming: 4 bases; J trimming: 7 bases; junction bases outside the gene matches: 4. DNA for the CDR3: TGTGCCAGCAGTTTCCGGGACAGGGTTGGCTACACCTTC. This gives the protein CASSFRDRVGYTF.

The chain is built from TRBV5-1 and TRBJ2-3; possibly TRBD2 for D (6 bases). Germline assignment: CDR1 SGHRS and CDR2 YFSETQ. The CDR3 runs 14 residues. V was clipped by 3 bases and J by 1 base, with 9 bases between them. CDR3 nucleotides: TGCGCCAGCAGCTGGGGGGAGGGCACAGATACGCAGTATTTT. Its translation is CASSWGEGTDTQYF.

The chain couples TRBV19 to TRBJ1-2; D possibly corresponds to TRBD1 (6 bases). Trimming cost V 4 bases and J 6 bases, with 18 bases left between them. Germline V lookup: CDR1 LNHDA, CDR2 SQIVND (reference sequence). The CDR3 extends over 15 amino acids. CDR3 loop: CASSTGRRTDNGYTF. The CDR3 nucleotides are TGTGCCAGTAGTACCGGGAGGAGGACAGATAATGGCTACACCTTC. Based on the CDR3 plus reference TRBV19 and TRBJ1-2, the full variable domain is DGGITQSPKYLFRKEGQNVTLSCEQNLNHDAMYWYRQDPGQGLRLIYYSQIVNDFQKGDIAEGYSVSREKKESFPLTVTSAQKNPTAFYLCASSTGRRTDNGYTFGSGTRLTVV.

V gene TRBV7-2 combines with J gene TRBJ1-2, with D tentatively TRBD1 (6 bases). Looked up from germline, CDR1 is SGHTA and CDR2 is FQGNSA. This CDR3 contains 15 residues. Trimming took off 1 base at V and 5 bases at J, with 14 bases between the two ends. CDR3 residues: CASSLGGGQIYGYTF. The CDR3 region has the DNA TGTGCCAGCAGCTTAGGGGGGGGACAAATATATGGCTACACCTTC.

The genes are TRBV5-1 and TRBJ1-5; D ambiguous. Trimming removed 7 bases at V and 6 bases at J, with 11 bases between. The CDR3 spans 12 residues. From germline, CDR1 is SGHRS and CDR2 YFSETQ. The DNA of the CDR3 is TGCGCCAGCCCGAATGGACCTCAGCCCCAGCATTTT. This translates into CASPNGPQPQHF.

This rearrangement joins TRBV6-5 to TRBJ2-3; no firm D call. Trimming cost V 6 bases and J 5 bases, with 15 bases left between them. CDR1 is MNHEY and CDR2 is SVGAGI in the germline V gene. There are 14 residues in the CDR3. The CDR3 spells CASSTDQAQDTQYF. The CDR3 DNA is TGTGCCAGCAGCACGGACCAGGCCCAAGATACGCAGTATTTT.

The chain has TRBV5-8 and TRBJ2-7; TRBD2 agrees at 7 bases. In germline, CDR1 is SGHTS, CDR2 YDEGEE. The junction had 5 bases not matched to a gene; V was cut back by 8 bases and J by 6 bases. The CDR3 loop spans 11 amino acids. CDR3: CASTGRAEQYF. As DNA, the CDR3 is TGTGCCAGTACTGGGAGGGCCGAGCAGTACTTC. The whole variable domain, filled in from reference TRBV5-8 and TRBJ2-7, reads EAGVTQSPTHLIKTRGQQATLRCSPISGHTSVYWYQQALGLGLQFLLWYDEGEERNRGNFPPRFSGRQFPNYSSELNVNALELEDSALYLCASTGRAEQYFGPGTRLTVT.

The rearrangement links TRBV7-2 to TRBJ2-7; D uncertain. Germline lookup yields CDR1 SGHTA and CDR2 FQGNSA. Trimming cost V 5 bases and J 7 bases, with 21 bases left between them. The CDR3 length is 15 residues. The CDR3 is CASSPGPSPYVEQYF. DNA for the CDR3: TGTGCCAGCAGCCCAGGCCCGTCCCCGTACGTTGAGCAGTACTTC. The entire variable domain, with the rest obtained from reference TRBV7-2 and TRBJ2-7, is as follows: GAGVSQSPSNKVTEKGKDVELRCDPISGHTALYWYRQSLGQGLEFLIYFQGNSAPDKSGLPSDRFSAERTGGSVSTLTIQRTQQEDSAVYLCASSPGPSPYVEQYFGPGTRLTVT.

Only one count was recorded for this clone. The rearrangement uses TRBV12-5 and TRBJ1-3; tentatively, D is TRBD1 (5 bases). Germline values: CDR1 LGHNT, CDR2 FRNRAP. There are 14 residues in the CDR3. Trimming left V 5 bases short and J 0 bases short, with 8 bases between. In DNA form, the CDR3 reads TGTGCTAGTGGTGGGGGTGGCTCTGGAAACACCATATATTTT. Its translation is CASGGGGSGNTIYF.

This clone was seen many times. Other DNA sequences of this sample code for an identical CDR3. This sequence joins TRBV5-1 and TRBJ1-5; D is perhaps TRBD1 (6 bases). Trimming left V 0 bases short and J 2 bases short, with 9 bases between. The CDR3 is 15 residues long. The germline CDR1 and CDR2 sequences are SGHRS and YFSETQ. The chain's CDR3 is CASSLEGQRNQPQHF. In nucleotides, the CDR3 is TGCGCCAGCAGCTTGGAAGGACAGCGCAATCAGCCCCAGCATTTT.

The chain joins TRBV5-1 to TRBJ2-2; 7 nucleotides agree with TRBD1. Trimming at V came to 4 bases and at J to 6 bases, leaving 6 bases not matched to a gene. This CDR3 has 14 residues. From germline, CDR1 is SGHRS and CDR2 YFSETQ. CDR3 loop: CASSQTGVAGELFF. The CDR3 nucleotides are TGCGCCAGCAGCCAAACAGGGGTAGCCGGGGAGCTGTTTTTT. Drawing the rest from reference TRBV5-1 and TRBJ2-2, the complete variable domain is KAGVTQTPRYLIKTRGQQVTLSCSPISGHRSVSWYQQTPGQGLQFLFEYFSETQRNKGNFPGRFSGRQFSNSRSEMNVSTLELGDSALYLCASSQTGVAGELFFGEGSRLTVL.

This sequence joins TRBV4-3 and TRBJ2-3, with D perhaps given as TRBD1 or TRBD2 (5 bases each). The CDR3 length is 16 residues. Germline lookup yields CDR1 LGHNA and CDR2 YSLEER. The V end lost 0 bases, the J end lost 0 bases, and 10 bases lay between the germline ends. As DNA, the CDR3 is TGCGCCAGCAGCCAAGAGGACAAGCGGAGCACAGATACGCAGTATTTT. It specifies CASSQEDKRSTDTQYF.

This rearrangement joins TRBV3-1 (or the pseudogene TRBV3-2) to TRBJ2-7; D tentatively fits TRBD1 or TRBD2 (5 bases each). This CDR3 contains 13 residues. Trimming stripped 4 bases from V and 3 bases from J, with 10 bases between. Germline assignment: CDR1 LGHDT and CDR2 YNNKEL (reference sequence). CDR3 DNA sequence: TGTGCCAGCAGCCGGGACGCCTACTACGAGCAGTACTTC. Amino acids: CASSRDAYYEQYF.

This clone was observed once. V gene TRBV6-5 combines with J gene TRBJ1-4, with a tentative D call TRBD1 (5 bases). The CDR3 spans 15 residues. Deletions cut 5 bases from V and 2 bases from J, with 12 bases between. Germline assignment: CDR1 MNHEY and CDR2 SVGAGI. The CDR3 bases are TGTGCCAGCAGTACCCACGGGGCCACTAATGAAAAACTGTTTTTT. The encoded protein is CASSTHGATNEKLFF.